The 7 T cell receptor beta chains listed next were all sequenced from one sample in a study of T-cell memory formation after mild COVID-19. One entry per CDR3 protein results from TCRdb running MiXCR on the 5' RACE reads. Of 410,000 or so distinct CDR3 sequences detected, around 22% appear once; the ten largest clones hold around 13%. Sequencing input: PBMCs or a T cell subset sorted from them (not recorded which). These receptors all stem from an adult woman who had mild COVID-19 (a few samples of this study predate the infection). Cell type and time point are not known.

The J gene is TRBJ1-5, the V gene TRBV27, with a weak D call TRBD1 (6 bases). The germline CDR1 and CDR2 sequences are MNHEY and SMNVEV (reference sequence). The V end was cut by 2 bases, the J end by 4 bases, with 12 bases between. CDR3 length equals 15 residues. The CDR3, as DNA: TGTGCCAGCAGTTTAGCAGGGGTTATTAATCAGCCCCAGCATTTT. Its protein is CASSLAGVINQPQHF.

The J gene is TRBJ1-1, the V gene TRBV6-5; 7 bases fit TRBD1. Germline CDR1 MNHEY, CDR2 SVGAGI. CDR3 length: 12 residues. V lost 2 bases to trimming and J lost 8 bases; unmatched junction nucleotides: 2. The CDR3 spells CASSYRTGEAFF. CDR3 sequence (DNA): TGTGCCAGCAGTTACCGGACAGGAGAAGCTTTCTTT.

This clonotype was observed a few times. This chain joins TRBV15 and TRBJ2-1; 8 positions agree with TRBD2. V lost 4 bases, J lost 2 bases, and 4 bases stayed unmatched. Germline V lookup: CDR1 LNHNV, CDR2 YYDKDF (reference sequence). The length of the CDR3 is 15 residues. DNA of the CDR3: TGTGCCACCAGCACGTCGGGAGGGACCTACAATGAGCAGTTCTTC. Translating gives CATSTSGGTYNEQFF.

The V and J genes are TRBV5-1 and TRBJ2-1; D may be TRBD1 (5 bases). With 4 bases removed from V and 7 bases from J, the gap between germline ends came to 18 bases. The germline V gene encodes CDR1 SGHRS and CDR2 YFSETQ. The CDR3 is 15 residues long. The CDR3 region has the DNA TGCGCCAGCAGCGTATTCATGACAGAGGAGAATGAGCAGTTCTTC. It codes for CASSVFMTEENEQFF.

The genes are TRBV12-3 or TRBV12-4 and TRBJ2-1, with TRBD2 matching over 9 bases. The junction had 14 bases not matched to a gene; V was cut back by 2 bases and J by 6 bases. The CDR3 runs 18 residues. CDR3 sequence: CASSLIENPGLAGNEQFF. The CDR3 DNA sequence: TGTGCCAGCAGTTTAATTGAGAACCCGGGACTAGCTGGCAATGAGCAGTTCTTC.

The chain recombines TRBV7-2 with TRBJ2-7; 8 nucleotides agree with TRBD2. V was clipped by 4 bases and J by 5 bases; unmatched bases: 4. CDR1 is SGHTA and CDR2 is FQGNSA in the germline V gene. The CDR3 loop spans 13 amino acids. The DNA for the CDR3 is TGTGCCAGCAGCTCATTTAGCGGGAACGAGCAGTACTTC. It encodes CASSSFSGNEQYF.

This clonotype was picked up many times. CDR3 in amino acids: CASSDSGLASYNEQFF. CDR3 in DNA: TGTGCCAGCAGTGACTCGGGTCTAGCTTCCTACAATGAGCAGTTCTTC. The chain couples TRBV6-4 to TRBJ2-1; TRBD2 is a possible D gene (5 bases). The germline V gene has CDR1 MRHNA and CDR2 SNTAGT. V was trimmed by 0 bases and J by 1 base, leaving 10 bases between them. The CDR3 has 16 amino acids.